This T cell receptor (beta chain) emerged from a study of blood T cell repertoires in COVID-19. Looking at the study overall: Acute and convalescent COVID-19 samples came from the United States, Italy and Spain.

How the authors handled the data: Amplified reference gene primers provided the basis for estimating nucleated cell counts. Here immunoSEQ multiplex PCR was the method, and the copy in TCRdb shows in-frame clones only, minus some. Clone size and V and J calls were adopted from that table, with D and trimming inferred from the DNA. The data show fewer than 300,000 clones, roughly nine tenths seen once. The sequence came from a woman between 25 and 40 years old with COVID-19, enrolled during active disease. Sequenced material: peripheral blood.

The CDR3 nucleotides are TGTGCCAGCAGTGAGGGAGAAGCTTGGAACACTGAAGCTTTCTTT. Translated: CASSEGEAWNTEAFF. The chain has TRBV2 and TRBJ1-1; no reliable D call. This CDR3 spans 15 amino acids. Germline loops: CDR1 SNHLY, CDR2 FYNNEI. Trimming stripped 3 bases from V and 1 base from J, with 12 bases between.